Below are 30 T cell receptor beta chains sequenced from a single sample in a study of OX40 agonist ivuxolimab in advanced cancers. The repertoire was sequenced with immunoSEQ multiplex PCR; TCRdb's copy has only in-frame clones and lacks some. The table includes approximately 81,000 clones, roughly 91% detected once. The specimen comprised CD4+ or CD8+ T cells sorted from blood, sampled in a trial of the OX40 agonist ivuxolimab. The origin of the receptors is an adult with an advanced solid tumor such as melanoma, head and neck, liver or kidney cancer.

The chain is built from TRBV6-7 and TRBJ1-1, with 8 bases matching TRBD1. TRBV6-7 is labeled an ORF, and its function is uncertain. V lost 1 base, J lost 0 bases, and 7 bases stayed unmatched. The CDR3 totals 17 residues. DNA of the CDR3: TGTGCCAGCAGTTACTTACAGGGGGTACAGATGAACACTGAAGCTTTCTTT. Amino acid sequence: CASSYLQGVQMNTEAFF.

The chain couples TRBV4-2 to TRBJ2-7, with D maybe TRBD1 (6 bases). Germline V gene data show CDR1 as LGHNA and CDR2 as YNFKEQ. Trimming stripped 0 bases from V and 0 bases from J, with 15 bases between. The CDR3 runs to 17 residues. Written as DNA, the CDR3 is TGTGCCAGCAGCCAAGATGCTACAGGGTGGAGCTCCTACGAGCAGTACTTC. This sequence encodes CASSQDATGWSSYEQYF.

The chain recombines TRBV6-4 with TRBJ2-1; D remains ambiguous. Deletions cut 0 bases from V and 4 bases from J, with 7 bases between. The CDR3 length is 14 residues. Germline V gene data show CDR1 as MRHNA and CDR2 as SNTAGT. The CDR3 DNA is TGTGCCAGCAGTGACTCAAGCGTTTACAATGAGCAGTTCTTC. The encoded protein is CASSDSSVYNEQFF.

The chain employs TRBV5-6 and TRBJ1-2; D possibly corresponds to TRBD1 (6 bases). The V end was cut by 4 bases, the J end by 8 bases, with 15 bases between. CDR1 is SGHDT, CDR2 YYEEEE, per germline. The CDR3 runs to 13 residues. The CDR3 region is CASSPQGTWGYTF. The DNA for the CDR3 is TGTGCCAGCAGCCCACAGGGTACCTGGGGCTACACCTTC.

The V and J genes are TRBV19 and TRBJ1-2, with 7 bases matching TRBD1. Germline V gives CDR1 LNHDA, CDR2 SQIVND (reference sequence). This CDR3 region has 12 residues. J was trimmed by 4 bases and V by 5 bases; bases with no gene match: 1. The CDR3 bases are TGTGCCAGTAGTCCAGGGGGCTATGGCTACACCTTC. Residues: CASSPGGYGYTF.

The chain links TRBV7-8 to TRBJ2-5; 7 positions match TRBD1. The J segment lost 2 bases and the V segment lost 3 bases, leaving 3 bases of the junction unmatched. Germline-derived CDR1 and CDR2 are SGHVS and FQNEAQ. The length of the CDR3 is 14 residues. The CDR3 loop is CASSLDRSQETQYF. The CDR3 region has the DNA TGTGCCAGCAGCTTGGACAGGTCTCAAGAGACCCAGTACTTC.

The chain links TRBV19 to TRBJ2-1; 10 bases map to TRBD2. This CDR3 has 17 amino acids. V lost 2 bases, J lost 0 bases, and 4 bases stayed unmatched. Germline V gives CDR1 LNHDA, CDR2 SQIVND (reference sequence). CDR3 DNA: TGTGCCAGTAGTATACCTAGCGGGGGCAGCTCCTACAATGAGCAGTTCTTC. Translating it yields CASSIPSGGSSYNEQFF. The full variable domain, its missing parts supplied by reference TRBV19 and TRBJ2-1, is DGGITQSPKYLFRKEGQNVTLSCEQNLNHDAMYWYRQDPGQGLRLIYYSQIVNDFQKGDIAEGYSVSREKKESFPLTVTSAQKNPTAFYLCASSIPSGGSSYNEQFFGPGTRLTVL.

The chain joins TRBV27 to TRBJ2-2; a weak D match, TRBD1 (5 bases). V was shortened by 4 bases and J by 3 bases, with 15 bases between the two germline ends. From germline, CDR1 is MNHEY and CDR2 SMNVEV (reference sequence). The length of the CDR3 is 16 residues. CDR3 protein: CASSSLGDPDTGELFF. The CDR3 nucleotides read TGTGCCAGCAGTTCATTAGGGGATCCGGACACCGGGGAGCTGTTTTTT.

The V call is TRBV5-1, the J call TRBJ2-3; 11 bases line up with TRBD1. The V segment lost 1 base and the J segment 6 bases; nucleotides outside the gene matches: 16. This CDR3 contains 19 residues. CDR1 and CDR2 (germline): SGHRS, YFSETQ. The CDR3 region is CASSLPGQGDFGFSDTQYF. DNA of the CDR3: TGCGCCAGCAGCTTGCCGGGACAGGGGGATTTCGGTTTCTCGGATACGCAGTATTTT.

The genes are TRBV6-6 and TRBJ2-3, with TRBD2 identical over 8 bases. The CDR3 contains 16 residues. The germline gives CDR1 MNHNY, CDR2 SVGAGI (reference sequence). V was clipped by 6 bases and J by 2 bases; unmatched bases: 10. The CDR3 spells CASRLSGGPATDTQYF. In DNA, the CDR3 is TGTGCCAGCAGGCTATCGGGGGGGCCCGCCACAGATACGCAGTATTTT.

V usage is TRBV7-6 and J usage is TRBJ2-7; 10 bases agree with TRBD1. V shed 5 bases, J shed 2 bases, and the junction held 6 bases outside the gene matches. The CDR3 consists of 15 residues. Looked up from germline, CDR1 is SGHVS and CDR2 is FNYEAQ. The CDR3 spells CASSPFGTGAYEQYF. For the CDR3, the DNA is TGTGCCAGCAGCCCGTTTGGGACAGGGGCCTACGAGCAGTACTTC.

The rearrangement joins TRBV11-2 to TRBJ2-5; D may match TRBD1 or TRBD2 (5 bases each). V was clipped by 1 base and J by 2 bases, with 14 bases between them. CDR3 length: 16 amino acids. CDR1 and CDR2 from the germline V gene are SGHAT and FQNNGV. This chain's CDR3 is CASSLVFQGPQETQYF. The CDR3 nucleotides read TGTGCCAGCAGCTTAGTCTTTCAGGGACCTCAAGAGACCCAGTACTTC.

This chain uses TRBV7-3 with TRBJ1-2, with 7 bases that match TRBD1. Per germline, CDR1 SGHTA and CDR2 FQGTGA. The junction had 9 bases not matched to a gene; V was cut back by 4 bases and J by 7 bases. The CDR3 consists of 14 residues. In DNA form, the CDR3 reads TGTGCCAGCAGCTCCGGTACAGGGGTCCTTGGCTACACCTTC. Amino acids: CASSSGTGVLGYTF.

The chain is built from TRBV6-5 and TRBJ2-5; D not resolved. Germline V gene sequence: CDR1 MNHEY, CDR2 SVGAGI. The CDR3 extends over 14 amino acids. Trimming took off 0 bases at V and 4 bases at J, with 9 bases between the two ends. DNA of the CDR3: TGTGCCAGCAGTTACTCGGGTTCAGGAGAGACCCAGTACTTC. Translated: CASSYSGSGETQYF.

V is TRBV11-3 and J is TRBJ2-1, with D unclear. The CDR3 is made up of 17 amino acids. Trimming stripped 2 bases from V and 6 bases from J, with 20 bases between. Germline CDR1 and CDR2: SGHNT and YENEEA. The chain's CDR3 is CASSLIHGRFSANEQFF. The DNA of the CDR3 is TGTGCCAGCAGCTTAATTCACGGGCGATTTTCGGCCAATGAGCAGTTCTTC.

V gene TRBV7-2 combines with J gene TRBJ2-7; TRBD2 aligns across 9 bases. CDR1 is SGHTA and CDR2 is FQGNSA in the germline V gene. The CDR3 runs to 15 residues. With V trimmed by 5 bases and J by 4 bases, 9 bases remained unmatched. As DNA, the CDR3 is TGTGCCAGCAGCCCCCCACGGGCGGGGGGGTACGAGCAGTACTTC. Residues: CASSPPRAGGYEQYF.

The chain couples TRBV7-2 to TRBJ1-6; no reliable D call. Germline V gene sequence: CDR1 SGHTA, CDR2 FQGNSA. The CDR3 sequence is 16 residues long. Trimming pared 4 bases from V and 0 bases from J, leaving 10 bases between. This CDR3 reads CASSSPASSYNSPLHF. CDR3 in DNA: TGTGCCAGCAGCTCCCCCGCCAGCTCCTATAATTCACCCCTCCACTTT.

J is TRBJ2-7 and V is TRBV27, with D perhaps TRBD2 (6 bases). CDR1 and CDR2 (germline): MNHEY, SMNVEV (reference sequence). This CDR3 has 14 residues. Between the trimmed V and J ends, which lost 6 bases and 2 bases, there was a span of 14 bases. CDR3 region: CASSPGTAPYEQYF. The CDR3 nucleotides read TGTGCCAGCAGCCCCGGGACTGCACCCTACGAGCAGTACTTC.

The CDR3 region is CASTYGTVGYEQYF. The CDR3 bases are TGCGCCAGCACCTACGGGACAGTAGGTTACGAGCAGTACTTC. The V call is TRBV4-1, the J call TRBJ2-7, with TRBD1 matching 7 bases. Germline V gene data show CDR1 as MGHRA and CDR2 as YSYEKL. Trimming cost V 7 bases and J 4 bases; bases outside gene matches: 10. The CDR3 runs 14 residues.

The chain employs TRBV10-2 and TRBJ2-3, with TRBD2 matching over 13 bases. Germline CDR1 is WSHSY and CDR2 is SAAADI. Trimming cost V 1 base and J 4 bases; bases outside gene matches: 2. The CDR3 runs to 16 residues. The CDR3 region is CASSELTSGGPDTQYF. In DNA form, the CDR3 reads TGCGCCAGCAGTGAGTTGACTAGCGGGGGGCCAGATACGCAGTATTTT.

V gene TRBV19 combines with J gene TRBJ2-1, with D perhaps TRBD2 (6 bases). The V gene lost 3 bases and the J gene lost 6 bases, with 9 bases spanning the gap. CDR3 length: 13 residues. Germline CDR1 and CDR2: LNHDA and SQIVND (reference sequence). The CDR3 is CASSMGLTNEQFF. CDR3 nucleotide sequence: TGTGCCAGTAGTATGGGACTGACCAATGAGCAGTTCTTC.

The chain is built from TRBV15 and TRBJ2-7, with D tentatively TRBD1 or TRBD2 (5 bases each). The germline V gene has CDR1 LNHNV and CDR2 YYDKDF (reference sequence). The V end lost 5 bases, the J end lost 2 bases, and 13 bases lay between the germline ends. CDR3 length: 14 amino acids. The CDR3 nucleotides are TGTGCCACCAGCCTAGGGACGGTCCCCTACGAGCAGTACTTC. Its protein is CATSLGTVPYEQYF.

The chain employs TRBV29-1 and TRBJ2-2; no clear D gene. Trimming removed 2 bases from V and 5 bases from J, with 6 bases in between. CDR1 SQVTM and CDR2 ANQGSEA come from the germline V gene. The CDR3 contains 12 residues. The CDR3 nucleotides read TGCAGCGTTGAAACTGTAACCGGGGAGCTGTTTTTT. Its protein is CSVETVTGELFF.

This chain uses TRBV27 with TRBJ2-3, with 9 bases fitting TRBD2. The germline V gene has CDR1 MNHEY and CDR2 SMNVEV (reference sequence). The J segment lost 2 bases and the V segment lost 5 bases, leaving 5 bases of the junction unmatched. The CDR3 is made up of 15 amino acids. DNA for the CDR3: TGTGCCAGCAGTGCCGGGACTAGCCCCACAGATACGCAGTATTTT. This gives the protein CASSAGTSPTDTQYF.

The chain links TRBV4-1 to TRBJ1-5, with unresolved D. The CDR3 covers 14 residues. The V end was cut by 1 base, the J end by 7 bases, with 11 bases between. CDR1 is MGHRA and CDR2 is YSYEKL in the germline V gene. CDR3 amino acids: CASSQGGGQQPQHF. CDR3 bases: TGCGCCAGCAGCCAAGGGGGAGGTCAACAGCCCCAGCATTTT.

The gene calls are TRBV7-6 and TRBJ1-4; D possibly corresponds to TRBD1 (6 bases). CDR3 length: 15 residues. Germline values: CDR1 SGHVS, CDR2 FNYEAQ. V lost 6 bases and J 5 bases, leaving 16 bases between the germline ends. DNA of the CDR3: TGTGCCAGCAGTCACTCCGGGGGGCAAAATGAAAAACTGTTTTTT. Translating gives CASSHSGGQNEKLFF.

The V gene is TRBV19, the J gene TRBJ2-1; D is unclear. Trimming stripped 1 base from V and 4 bases from J, with 5 bases between. CDR3 length: 13 residues. Per germline, CDR1 LNHDA and CDR2 SQIVND (reference sequence). CDR3 nucleotides: TGTGCCAGTAGTATAGCACTTTACAATGAGCAGTTCTTC. This codes for CASSIALYNEQFF.

The chain couples TRBV27 to TRBJ1-2; D unclear. The V gene's germline CDR1 is MNHEY and CDR2 SMNVEV (reference sequence). V was shortened by 4 bases and J by 8 bases, with 11 bases between the two germline ends. CDR3 size: 12 residues. In DNA form, the CDR3 reads TGTGCCAGCAGTTCGCGGACGGGGGGCTACACCTTC. Its protein product is CASSSRTGGYTF.

CDR3 nucleotide sequence: TGCGCCAGCAGCTCGGGACAGGGGATCTACAATGAGCAGTTCTTC. It codes for CASSSGQGIYNEQFF. The rearrangement uses TRBV5-1 and TRBJ2-1; TRBD1 matches at 10 bases. Per the germline V gene, CDR1 is SGHRS and CDR2 is YFSETQ. CDR3 length equals 15 residues. Trimming cost V 3 bases and J 3 bases; bases outside gene matches: 3.

The genes are TRBV29-1 and TRBJ2-1; D is undetermined. Germline assignment: CDR1 SQVTM and CDR2 ANQGSEA. V was cut by 2 bases and J by 4 bases, with 6 bases left in between. The CDR3 covers 12 residues. CDR3 region: CSVESLYNEQFF. The CDR3 nucleotides read TGCAGCGTTGAATCCCTTTACAATGAGCAGTTCTTC.